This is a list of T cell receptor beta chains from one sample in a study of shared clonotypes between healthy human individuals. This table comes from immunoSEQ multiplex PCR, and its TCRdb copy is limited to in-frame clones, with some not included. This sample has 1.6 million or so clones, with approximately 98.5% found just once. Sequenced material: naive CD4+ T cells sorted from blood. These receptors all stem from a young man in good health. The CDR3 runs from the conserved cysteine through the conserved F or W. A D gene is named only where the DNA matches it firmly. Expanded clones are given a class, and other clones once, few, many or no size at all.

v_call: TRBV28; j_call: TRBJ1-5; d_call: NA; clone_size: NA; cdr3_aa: CASSLGGGSNQPQHF
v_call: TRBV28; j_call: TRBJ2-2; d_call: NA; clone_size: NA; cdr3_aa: CASSLSGELFF
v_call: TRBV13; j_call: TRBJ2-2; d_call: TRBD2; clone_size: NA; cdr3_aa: CASSFSGSTNTGELFF
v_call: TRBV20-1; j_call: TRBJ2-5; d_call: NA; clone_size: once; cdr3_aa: CSARKVETQYF
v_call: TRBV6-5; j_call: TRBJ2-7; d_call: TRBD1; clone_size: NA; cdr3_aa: CASSSTGGAIFYEQYF
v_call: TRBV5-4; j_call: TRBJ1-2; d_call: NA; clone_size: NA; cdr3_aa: CASSLGGGVRANYGYTF
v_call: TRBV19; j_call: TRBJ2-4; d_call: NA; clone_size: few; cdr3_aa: CASSIAGFDAIQYF
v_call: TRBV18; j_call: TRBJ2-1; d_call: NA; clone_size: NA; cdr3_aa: CASSLAGYPPYNEQFF
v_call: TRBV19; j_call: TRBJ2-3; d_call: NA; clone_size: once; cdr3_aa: CASSARTRGLLTDTQYF
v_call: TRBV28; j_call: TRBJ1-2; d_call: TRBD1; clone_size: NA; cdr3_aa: CASSPGQTNYGYTF
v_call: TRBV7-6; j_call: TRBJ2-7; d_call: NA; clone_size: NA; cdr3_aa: CASSLLTPGTGYEQYF
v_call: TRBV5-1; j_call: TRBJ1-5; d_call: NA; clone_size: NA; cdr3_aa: CASSEPPRGGGNQPQHF
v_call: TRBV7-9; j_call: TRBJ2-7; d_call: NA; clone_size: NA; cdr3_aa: CASTFGQLYEQYF
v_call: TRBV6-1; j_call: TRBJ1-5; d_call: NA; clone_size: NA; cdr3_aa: CASSEAQGQPQHF
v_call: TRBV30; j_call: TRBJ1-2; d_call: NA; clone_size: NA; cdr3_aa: CAWSVLHSFGYTF
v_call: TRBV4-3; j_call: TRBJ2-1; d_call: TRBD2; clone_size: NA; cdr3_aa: CASSQGTSGLNNEQFF
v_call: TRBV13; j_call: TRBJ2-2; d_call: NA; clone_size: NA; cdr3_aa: CASSLIRGGELFF
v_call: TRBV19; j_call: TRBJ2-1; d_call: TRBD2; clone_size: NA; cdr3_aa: CASSPGTSGYNEQFF
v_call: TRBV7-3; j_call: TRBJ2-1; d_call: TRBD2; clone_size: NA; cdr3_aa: CASSLTGLAGTEQFF
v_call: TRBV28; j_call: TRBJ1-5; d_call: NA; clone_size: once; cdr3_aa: CASSPYSNQPQHF
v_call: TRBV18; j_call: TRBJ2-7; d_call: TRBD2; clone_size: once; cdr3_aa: CASSPYSGSIVSEQYF
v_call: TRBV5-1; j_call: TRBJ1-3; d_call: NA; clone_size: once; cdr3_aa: CASSLTTPNSGNTIYF
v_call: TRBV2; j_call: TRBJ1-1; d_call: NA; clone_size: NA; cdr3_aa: CASSVRTANTEAFF
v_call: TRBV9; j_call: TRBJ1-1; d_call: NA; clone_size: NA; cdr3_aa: CASSVYGGMGPNTEAFF
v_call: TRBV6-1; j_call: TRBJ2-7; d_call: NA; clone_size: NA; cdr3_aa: CASSEVRGLYEQYF
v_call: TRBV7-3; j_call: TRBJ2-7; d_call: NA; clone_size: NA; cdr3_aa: CASSLTGISGEQYF
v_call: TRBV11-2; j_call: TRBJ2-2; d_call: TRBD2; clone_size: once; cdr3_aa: CASSPRTSQKEETGELFF
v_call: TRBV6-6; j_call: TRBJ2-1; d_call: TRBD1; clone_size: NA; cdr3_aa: CASQGAYNEQFF
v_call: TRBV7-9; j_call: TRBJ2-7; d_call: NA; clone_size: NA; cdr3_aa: CASSLRAGTHEQYF
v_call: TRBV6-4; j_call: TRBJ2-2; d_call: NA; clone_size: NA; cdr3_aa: CASSVQGNTGELFF
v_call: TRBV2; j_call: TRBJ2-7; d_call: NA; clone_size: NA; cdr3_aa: CASCSGSSYEQYF
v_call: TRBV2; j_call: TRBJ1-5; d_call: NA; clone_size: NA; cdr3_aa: CASSAVRLGDSNQPQHF
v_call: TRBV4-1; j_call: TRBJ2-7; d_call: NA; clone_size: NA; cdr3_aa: CASSQDRLVTYEQYF
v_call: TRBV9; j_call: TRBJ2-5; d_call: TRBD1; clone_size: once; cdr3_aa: CASSPGQVLETQYF
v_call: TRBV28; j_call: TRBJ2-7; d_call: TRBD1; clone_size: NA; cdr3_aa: CASSPTGAPQYF
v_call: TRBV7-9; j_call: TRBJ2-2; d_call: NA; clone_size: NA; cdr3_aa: CASSFRAKGLNTGELFF
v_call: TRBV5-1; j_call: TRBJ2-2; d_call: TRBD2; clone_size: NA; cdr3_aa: CASSLRTSGLPTGELFF
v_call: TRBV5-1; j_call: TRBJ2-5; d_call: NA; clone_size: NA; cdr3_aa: CASSLAAGMGGETQYF
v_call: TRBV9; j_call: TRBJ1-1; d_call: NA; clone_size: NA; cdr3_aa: CASSARGNRQANTEAFF
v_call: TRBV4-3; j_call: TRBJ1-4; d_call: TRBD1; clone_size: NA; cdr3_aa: CASSQGGPGTGDEKLFF
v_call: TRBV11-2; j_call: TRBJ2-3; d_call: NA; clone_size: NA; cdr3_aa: CASSAYSTRDTQYF
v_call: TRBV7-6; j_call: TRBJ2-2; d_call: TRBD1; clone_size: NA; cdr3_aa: CASSKLGQANTGELFF